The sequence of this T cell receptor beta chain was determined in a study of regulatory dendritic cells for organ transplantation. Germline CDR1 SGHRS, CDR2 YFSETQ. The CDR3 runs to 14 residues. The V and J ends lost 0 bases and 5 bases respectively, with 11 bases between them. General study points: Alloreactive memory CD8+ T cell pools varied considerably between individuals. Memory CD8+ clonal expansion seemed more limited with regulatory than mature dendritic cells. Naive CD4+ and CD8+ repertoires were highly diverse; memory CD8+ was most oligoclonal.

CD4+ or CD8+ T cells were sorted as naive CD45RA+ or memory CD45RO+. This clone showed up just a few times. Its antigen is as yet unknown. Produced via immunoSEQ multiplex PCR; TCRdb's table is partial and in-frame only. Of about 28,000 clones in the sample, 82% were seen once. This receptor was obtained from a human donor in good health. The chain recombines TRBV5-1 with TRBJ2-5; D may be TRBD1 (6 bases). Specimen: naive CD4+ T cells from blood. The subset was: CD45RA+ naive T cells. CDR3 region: CASSLESQGETQYF. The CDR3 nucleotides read TGCGCCAGCAGCTTGGAGTCCCAGGGGGAGACCCAGTACTTC.